This passage covers 19 T cell receptor beta chains from one sample sequenced in a study of OX40 agonist ivuxolimab in advanced cancers. TCRdb keeps only in-frame clones here, not all; method: immunoSEQ multiplex PCR. This sample has some 74,000 clones; almost 85% occur once, and the top ten carry approximately 5%. Here the sequenced sample was CD4+ or CD8+ T cells sorted from blood, taken in a trial of the OX40 agonist ivuxolimab. The receptors stem from an adult with an advanced solid tumor such as melanoma, head and neck, liver or kidney cancer.

CDR3 in DNA: TGTGCCAGCAGCTTGGTTGAGGAGACCCAGTACTTC. Its protein is CASSLVEETQYF. The rearrangement uses TRBV5-6 and TRBJ2-5; no clear D gene. Trimming took 0 bases from V and 5 from J, leaving 5 bases between them. CDR1 is SGHDT, CDR2 YYEEEE, per germline. The CDR3 is 12 residues long.

The chain employs TRBV29-1 and TRBJ2-5; 14 bases are a match to TRBD2. The CDR3 spans 15 residues. The V gene end was trimmed by 5 bases and the J gene end by 5 bases; junction bases not matched to a gene: 7. CDR1 and CDR2 (germline): SQVTM, ANQGSEA. The CDR3 DNA reads as TGCAGCGTTACCCCCGGGACTAGCGGGAGCGAGACCCAGTACTTC. This translates into CSVTPGTSGSETQYF.

In this sample, this clone turned up once. The J gene is TRBJ2-3, the V gene TRBV15; TRBD2 is a possible D gene (6 bases). Germline CDR1 and CDR2: LNHNV and YYDKDF (reference sequence). This CDR3 has 16 residues. The germline V and J ends were trimmed by 5 bases and 6 bases, with 21 bases remaining between them. The CDR3 region is CATSPPGDSTFDTQYF. The CDR3 DNA reads as TGTGCCACCAGCCCCCCCGGGGACTCCACATTCGATACGCAGTATTTT.

The chain is built from TRBV5-1 and TRBJ2-2; D is unclear. The ends were cut back, 4 bases at V and 2 bases at J, with 15 bases in the middle. CDR3 length equals 16 residues. Germline V gene data show CDR1 as SGHRS and CDR2 as YFSETQ. In nucleotides, the CDR3 is TGCGCCAGCAGCCTGGGGTTGGGGTTCAACACCGGGGAGCTGTTTTTT. Protein product: CASSLGLGFNTGELFF.

The chain has TRBV6-1 and TRBJ1-2; D may be TRBD1 (5 bases). V lost 4 bases, J lost 4 bases, and 13 bases lay in between. CDR3 size: 14 residues. From germline, CDR1 is MNHNS and CDR2 SASEGT. The CDR3 coding sequence is TGTGCCAGCAGTGTGGGAGGGGATGGCTATGGCTACACCTTC. As protein: CASSVGGDGYGYTF.

This clone was counted only a few times. This rearrangement joins TRBV7-6 to TRBJ1-5; D is undetermined. Trimming took off 3 bases at V and 3 bases at J, with 6 bases between the two ends. The CDR3 is 13 amino acids. From germline, CDR1 is SGHVS and CDR2 FNYEAQ. CDR3 in amino acids: CASSFSDNQPQHF. The CDR3 DNA reads TGTGCCAGCAGCTTCTCAGACAATCAGCCCCAGCATTTT. The full variable domain, in which reference TRBV7-6 and TRBJ1-5 provide the parts outside the CDR3, is GAGVSQSPRYKVTKRGQDVALRCDPISGHVSLYWYRQALGQGPEFLTYFNYEAQQDKSGLPNDRFSAERPEGSISTLTIQRTEQRDSAMYRCASSFSDNQPQHFGDGTRLSIL.

J is TRBJ2-3 and V is TRBV28, with a tentative D call TRBD1 (6 bases). V dropped 4 bases and J dropped 5 bases, with 28 bases sitting between them. Germline lookup yields CDR1 MDHEN and CDR2 SYDVKM. The CDR3 spans 19 residues. The DNA for the CDR3 is TGTGCCAGCAGTTATCGCCCAGCGTGGGGGCCTACCGGTTTAGATACGCAGTATTTT. This codes for CASSYRPAWGPTGLDTQYF.

The CDR3 bases are TGTGCCAGCGCGAGGGAGGGGGACTTCGAGCTGGTTGGCACAGATACGCAGTATTTT. Translating it yields CASAREGDFELVGTDTQYF. The chain is built from TRBV9 and TRBJ2-3, with D possibly TRBD2 on 7 matching bases. CDR1 and CDR2 from the germline V gene are SGDLS and YYNGEE. Trimming removed 7 bases from V and 1 base from J, with 28 bases in between. This CDR3 is built from 19 residues.

V gene TRBV11-3 combines with J gene TRBJ2-3; D remains ambiguous. Germline CDR1 is SGHNT and CDR2 is YENEEA. V was cut by 5 bases and J by 2 bases, with 11 bases left in between. The CDR3 length is 14 residues. The CDR3 DNA follows: TGTGCCAGCAGCCCGGATCCGTACACAGATACGCAGTATTTT. This codes for CASSPDPYTDTQYF. Variable domain in full (rest from reference TRBV11-3 and TRBJ2-3): EAGVVQSPRYKIIEKKQPVAFWCNPISGHNTLYWYLQNLGQGPELLIRYENEEAVDDSQLPKDRFSAERLKGVDSTLKIQPAELGDSAVYLCASSPDPYTDTQYFGPGTRLTVL.

J is TRBJ2-7 and V is TRBV7-2, with 10 bases lining up with TRBD1. This CDR3 spans 14 amino acids. CDR1 is SGHTA and CDR2 is FQGNSA in the germline V gene. The V gene end was trimmed by 3 bases and the J gene end by 2 bases; junction bases not matched to a gene: 1. The CDR3 spells CASSLTGGAYEQYF. CDR3 DNA sequence: TGTGCCAGCAGCTTGACAGGGGGCGCCTACGAGCAGTACTTC.

The chain joins TRBV5-4 to TRBJ2-5, with TRBD1 matching over 9 bases. The tail of the sequence fits TRBJ2-7 better, so the J call may be wrong. The CDR3 is 15 residues long. CDR1 and CDR2 (germline): SGHNT, YYREEE (reference sequence). This CDR3 reads CASSLVETGGVEQYF. The CDR3 DNA follows: TGTGCCAGCAGCTTGGTTGAGACAGGGGGTGTCGAGCAGTACTTC.

The chain joins TRBV19 to TRBJ1-1, with D unresolved. Germline V CDR1 and CDR2: LNHDA, SQIVND (reference sequence). Trimming cost V 1 base and J 1 base, with 10 bases left between them. There are 15 residues in the CDR3. As DNA, the CDR3 is TGTGCCAGTAGTATAGGAGGCAGGCAGAACACTGAAGCTTTCTTT. It codes for CASSIGGRQNTEAFF. The full variable domain, with the rest looked up from reference TRBV19 and TRBJ1-1, is DGGITQSPKYLFRKEGQNVTLSCEQNLNHDAMYWYRQDPGQGLRLIYYSQIVNDFQKGDIAEGYSVSREKKESFPLTVTSAQKNPTAFYLCASSIGGRQNTEAFFGQGTRLTVV.

The chain uses TRBV10-3 and TRBJ2-7; TRBD1 is a possible D gene (5 bases). The CDR3 contains 14 residues. Trimming left V 5 bases short and J 3 bases short, with 14 bases between. Germline CDR1 reads ENHRY; CDR2 reads SYGVKD. The CDR3 region is CAISRPGFLYEQYF. DNA for the CDR3: TGTGCCATCAGTCGCCCAGGGTTTCTCTACGAGCAGTACTTC.

The sample holds a few counts of this clone. This chain links TRBV5-1 with TRBJ2-2; possibly TRBD1 or TRBD2 for D (5 bases each). This CDR3 is built from 16 residues. Trimming pared 0 bases from V and 1 base from J, leaving 10 bases between. Per the germline V gene, CDR1 is SGHRS and CDR2 is YFSETQ. Written as DNA, the CDR3 is TGCGCCAGCAGCTTGGTAGGGACGGGGAACACCGGGGAGCTGTTTTTT. Translation: CASSLVGTGNTGELFF.

The V and J genes are TRBV28 and TRBJ2-7, with TRBD2 matching 9 bases. The germline CDR1 and CDR2 sequences are MDHEN and SYDVKM. Germline trimming cut 6 bases from V and 4 bases from J; bases unmatched to any gene: 16. This CDR3 spans 17 amino acids. CDR3 protein: CASSTGRRLAVKYEQYF. The CDR3, as DNA: TGTGCCAGCAGCACGGGACGGAGACTAGCGGTCAAATACGAGCAGTACTTC.

The chain links TRBV6-6 to TRBJ2-7, with TRBD2 as a possible D gene (5 bases). V lost 3 bases, J lost 7 bases, and 13 bases lay in between. This CDR3 has 13 residues. Per germline, CDR1 MNHNY and CDR2 SVGAGI (reference sequence). This CDR3 reads CASSYEGALEQYF. In nucleotides, the CDR3 is TGTGCCAGCAGTTATGAGGGAGCTTTAGAGCAGTACTTC.

The V call is TRBV6-5, the J call TRBJ2-7, with 7 bases identical to TRBD1. This CDR3 spans 13 amino acids. The V gene end was trimmed by 6 bases and the J gene end by 6 bases; junction bases not matched to a gene: 8. Germline V gene lookup returns CDR1 MNHEY and CDR2 SVGAGI. This CDR3 reads CASSRDSFGEQYF. The CDR3 nucleotides read TGTGCCAGCAGCCGGGACAGCTTTGGCGAGCAGTACTTC.

V is TRBV19 and J is TRBJ1-2; no clear D gene. Germline CDR1 and CDR2: LNHDA and SQIVND (reference sequence). The V end was cut by 4 bases, the J end by 2 bases, with 11 bases between. There are 14 residues in the CDR3. The CDR3 sequence: CASSTGVLNYGYTF. The CDR3 bases are TGTGCCAGTAGTACAGGAGTTCTCAACTATGGCTACACCTTC.

The chain is built from TRBV11-2 and TRBJ1-6, with 7 bases aligning to TRBD1. V lost 0 bases to trimming and J lost 13 bases; unmatched junction nucleotides: 9. From germline, CDR1 is SGHAT and CDR2 FQNNGV. This CDR3 is built from 15 residues. The CDR3 region is CASSLDETGFTPLHF. As DNA, the CDR3 is TGTGCCAGCAGCTTAGATGAGACAGGGTTTACTCCCCTCCACTTT.